What follows is one TCR beta chain and its context. Antigen specificity is unknown. Every bit of the isolated RNA underwent reverse transcription, so sequencing read expressed TCRB transcripts. An average of about 3.6 million reads was obtained for naive, central memory and regulatory T cell samples. The method was immunoSEQ multiplex PCR; TCRdb's version includes in-frame clones alone and lacks a portion of them. This table holds 970,000 or so clones, 15% to 20% found once. This specimen belongs to a study of beta chain features in type 1 diabetes. Study-level results: Here, the possible influence of HLA type (on TCRB rearrangement) remained unresolved.

Trimming pared 5 bases from V and 5 bases from J, leaving 12 bases between. CDR1 and CDR2 from the germline V gene are SGHTA and FQGNSA. The CDR3 length is 14 residues. This receptor was taken from a woman aged 18-35 years in good health. This chain connects TRBV7-2 to TRBJ2-2; D gene uncertain. The sequenced material came from naive CD4+ T cells from blood. This CDR3 reads CASSRARLTGELFF. CDR3 bases: TGTGCCAGCAGCAGGGCTCGTCTGACCGGGGAGCTGTTTTTT.